This T cell receptor (beta chain) was captured by sequencing in a study of blood T cells in healthy people across ages. The study, taken as a whole, reports: Estimates drawn from one million T cells were deemed to understate diversity. Samples with more naive T cells showed higher observed beta diversity.

A J-beta primer mix and a sample-barcoded 5' primer were used in a second PCR of about 6 to 12 cycles. TCRdb reanalysed the 5' RACE reads using MiXCR and keeps one entry per CDR3 protein. Among over 1,200,000 distinct CDR3 sequences listed, roughly 64% were seen once. A word on this clonotype: Its antigen is unidentified.

The CDR3 totals 16 residues. V was clipped by 5 bases and J by 0 bases, with 14 bases between them. Germline V lookup: CDR1 MGHDK, CDR2 SYGVNS. The rearrangement joins TRBV25-1 to TRBJ2-1; D perhaps matches TRBD1 (5 bases). This TCR derives from a man between 18 and 35 years old in good health. The sequenced material came from blood. The CDR3 protein is CASSPKGYSSYNEQFF. The CDR3 region has the DNA TGTGCCAGCAGTCCAAAGGGGTATAGCTCCTACAATGAGCAGTTCTTC.